These T cell receptor beta chains were read from a single sample in a study of blood T cells in healthy people across ages. Each CDR3 protein gets one entry after TCRdb re-called the 5' RACE reads with MiXCR. Counted here are approximately 810,000 distinct CDR3 sequences, 35% to 40% occurring once; the ten biggest clones make up 13%. Sequencing was performed on blood. The receptor source for this set is a man aged 18 to 29 in good health. Each CDR3 is given with its conserved first and last residue. Fields, in order: J gene, D gene, clone size, V gene, CDR3 DNA, CDR3 protein. A D gene is named only where the DNA matches it firmly. A clone size is listed for some rows: how often the clone was seen (once, few, many), or a class if it is expanded.

>TRBJ2-3|-|many|TRBV11-2
TGTGCCAGCAGCCCGGCCGGGACTAGCACAGATACGCAGTATTTT
CASSPAGTSTDTQYF
>TRBJ2-4|-|few|TRBV29-1
TGCAGCGTTGCAGGGCTCAACATTCAGTACTTC
CSVAGLNIQYF
>TRBJ2-1|TRBD2|-|TRBV7-2
TGTGCCAGCAGCTTAGCGCTAACGGGGGGGCACGATGAGCAGTTCTTC
CASSLALTGGHDEQFF
>TRBJ2-3|-|few|TRBV5-1
TGCGCCAGCACTGGTCCAGGCACAGATACGCAGTATTTT
CASTGPGTDTQYF
>TRBJ2-7|-|-|TRBV7-9
TGTGCCAGCAGCCGGGGACTCGTCTACGAGCAGTACTTC
CASSRGLVYEQYF
>TRBJ1-3|-|few|TRBV4-3
TGCGCCAGTGCGACAGGCTCTGGAAACACCATATATTTT
CASATGSGNTIYF
>TRBJ2-3|-|many|TRBV7-2
TGTGCCAGCAGCTTAGCCGGGGGCGCAGACTCAGATACGCAGTATTTT
CASSLAGGADSDTQYF
>TRBJ2-7|-|-|TRBV7-2
TGTGCCAGCAGGTACAGGGTTCCGAGCTCCTACAATGAGCAGTACTTC
CASRYRVPSSYNEQYF
>TRBJ2-7|-|many|TRBV5-6
TGTGCCAGCAGCTTGCGGCTCTCCACCTACGAGCAGTACTTC
CASSLRLSTYEQYF
>TRBJ1-1|-|-|TRBV15
TGTGCCACCAGCAGAGATGGCAGAGGGAACACTGAAGCTTTCTTT
CATSRDGRGNTEAFF
>TRBJ2-1|TRBD1|many|TRBV14
TGTGCCAGCAGCGACCGGACAGGGAGAGACTACAATGAGCAGTTCTTC
CASSDRTGRDYNEQFF
>TRBJ1-2|-|many|TRBV3-1
TGTGCCAGCAGCCAAAACTTGGACGGCGGCTACACCTTC
CASSQNLDGGYTF
>TRBJ1-5|-|few|TRBV7-6
TGTGCCAGCAGCTTAGAAGCAGGGCAGAATCAGCCCCAGCATTTT
CASSLEAGQNQPQHF
>TRBJ1-6|TRBD1|few|TRBV2
TGTGCCAGCAGTCACCGACAGGGTTCTTTGGATTCACCCCTCCACTTT
CASSHRQGSLDSPLHF
>TRBJ2-7|-|-|TRBV29-1
TGCAGCGCCGCAGCGGGTAGCTCCTACAATGAGCAGTACTTC
CSAAAGSSYNEQYF
>TRBJ2-6|-|-|TRBV7-9
TGTGCCAGCAGCGCGGCATTTTTTAGGGCGGATTCTGGGGCCAGCGTCCTGACTTTC
CASSAAFFRADSGASVLTF
>TRBJ2-7|-|-|TRBV7-9
TGTGCCAGCAGCTTAGGCCTCAACAATGAGCAGTACTTC
CASSLGLNNEQYF
>TRBJ2-2|TRBD1|-|TRBV12-3/TRBV12-4
TGTGCCAGCAGTTTATCGGCCAGGGGGAAAACCGGGGAGCTGTTTTTT
CASSLSARGKTGELFF
>TRBJ2-2|-|many|TRBV29-1
TGCAGCGTCGTCGACAGAACCGGGGAGCTGTTTTTT
CSVVDRTGELFF
>TRBJ2-1|TRBD2|few|TRBV4-2
TGTGCCAGCAGCCAAGTCGGTAGCGGGGGGGCGAATGAGCAGTTCTTC
CASSQVGSGGANEQFF
>TRBJ1-6|TRBD1|-|TRBV5-5
TGTGCCAGCAGCGCGGGACAGCCATATAATTCACCCCTCCACTTT
CASSAGQPYNSPLHF
>TRBJ2-2|-|-|TRBV12-3/TRBV12-4
TGTGCCAGCAGTTTAATCCCCGGGGAGCTGTTTTTT
CASSLIPGELFF
>TRBJ1-2|-|-|TRBV5-1
TGCGCCAGCAGCCCGAACGGGGAGATGGATGGCTACACCTTC
CASSPNGEMDGYTF
>TRBJ2-2|TRBD1|-|TRBV20-1
TGCAGTGCTAGGGACAGGGGCTGGTCTGGGACCGGGGAGCTGTTTTTT
CSARDRGWSGTGELFF
>TRBJ1-2|-|many|TRBV7-2
TGTGCCAGCAGCGTAGACAGGTGGAATCGCTACACCTTC
CASSVDRWNRYTF
>TRBJ1-5|-|-|TRBV6-5
TGTGCCAGCAGTTCCTACAGCGTAAATCAGCCCCAGCATTTT
CASSSYSVNQPQHF
>TRBJ2-1|-|many|TRBV5-1
TGCGCCAGCAAAGTGTGGCGAACAGCACCCAACAATGAGCAGTTCTTC
CASKVWRTAPNNEQFF
>TRBJ1-2|-|-|TRBV11-2
TGTGCCAGCAGCTTAGATCCTAACAGGTCGTATGGCTACACCTTC
CASSLDPNRSYGYTF
>TRBJ2-1|-|-|TRBV7-3
TGTGCCAGCAGCTCCCGGGACCAAGAGACCCAGTTCTTC
CASSSRDQETQFF
>TRBJ2-1|TRBD2|-|TRBV3-1
TGTGCCAGCAGCCAAGATCTGGCTAGCGGGGGGTCACCACCCTACAATGAGCAGTTCTTC
CASSQDLASGGSPPYNEQFF
>TRBJ2-3|-|many|TRBV3-1
TGTGCCAGCAGCCGGCAGTCAGGTGGGGCAGATACGCAGTATTTT
CASSRQSGGADTQYF
>TRBJ1-4|-|-|TRBV12-3/TRBV12-4
TGTGCCAGCAGTCCAGGGAATGAAAAACTGTTTTTT
CASSPGNEKLFF
>TRBJ2-1|-|few|TRBV7-2
TGTGCCAGCAGCCAGGATCTTCTTGGGAATGAGCAGTTCTTC
CASSQDLLGNEQFF
>TRBJ2-5|-|-|TRBV29-1
TGCAGCGTCGTGGGGGTCAGGGTCCAAGAGACCCAGTACTTC
CSVVGVRVQETQYF
>TRBJ2-7|-|few|TRBV4-3
TGCGCCAGCAGCCGAAACATTCTAAGATCGTACAATGAGCAGTACTTC
CASSRNILRSYNEQYF
>TRBJ2-3|-|-|TRBV5-6
TGTGCCAGCAGCTTGGGAACCCGGGCCTACCCGAGCACAGATACGCAGTATTTT
CASSLGTRAYPSTDTQYF
>TRBJ1-1|-|few|TRBV12-3/TRBV12-4
TGTGCCAGCAGTTTGCGGAGGGCCACTGAAGCTTTCTTT
CASSLRRATEAFF
>TRBJ1-2|-|few|TRBV6-1
TGTGCCAGCATAACTGGGGGCATGACCTATGGCTACACCTTC
CASITGGMTYGYTF
>TRBJ1-2|-|-|TRBV5-1
TGCGCCAGCAGCGTGGATGCAGCTGGTTATGGCTACACCTTC
CASSVDAAGYGYTF
>TRBJ2-7|TRBD2|many|TRBV27
TGTGCCAGCAGTTCCCTAACTAGCGGGGGGGCCTACGAGCAGTACTTC
CASSSLTSGGAYEQYF
>TRBJ2-2|-|once|TRBV29-1
TGCAGCGCTGGGGTCTTGGGGTCCGGGGAGCTGTTTTTT
CSAGVLGSGELFF
>TRBJ1-1|-|few|TRBV20-1
TGCAGTGCTAGAGATTACAGAGAGTTTTCCACTGAAGCTTTCTTT
CSARDYREFSTEAFF
>TRBJ2-1|-|few|TRBV7-2
TGTGCCAGCAGCTTAGCGTCTAGCTTGGGGGATGAGCAGTTCTTC
CASSLASSLGDEQFF